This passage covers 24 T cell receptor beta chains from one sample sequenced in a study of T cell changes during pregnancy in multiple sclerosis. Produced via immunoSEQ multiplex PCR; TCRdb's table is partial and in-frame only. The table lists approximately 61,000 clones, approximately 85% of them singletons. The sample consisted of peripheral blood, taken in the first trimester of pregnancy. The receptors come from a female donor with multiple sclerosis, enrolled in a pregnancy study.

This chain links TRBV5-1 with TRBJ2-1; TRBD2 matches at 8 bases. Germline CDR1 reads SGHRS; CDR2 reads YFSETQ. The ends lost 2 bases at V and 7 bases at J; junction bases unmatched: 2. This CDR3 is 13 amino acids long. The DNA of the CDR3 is TGCGCCAGCAGCTTTGTAGCGGGAAATGAGCAGTTCTTC. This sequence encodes CASSFVAGNEQFF.

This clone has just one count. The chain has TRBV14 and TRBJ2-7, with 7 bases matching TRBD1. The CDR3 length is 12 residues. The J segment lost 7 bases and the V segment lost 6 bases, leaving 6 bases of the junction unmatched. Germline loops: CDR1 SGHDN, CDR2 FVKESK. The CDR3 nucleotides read TGTGCCAGCAGAGAGACAGGGTTAGAGCAGTACTTC. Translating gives CASRETGLEQYF. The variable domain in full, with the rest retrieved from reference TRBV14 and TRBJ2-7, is EAGVTQFPSHSVIEKGQTVTLRCDPISGHDNLYWYRRVMGKEIKFLLHFVKESKQDESGMPNNRFLAERTGGTYSTLKVQPAELEDSGVYFCASRETGLEQYFGPGTRLTVT.

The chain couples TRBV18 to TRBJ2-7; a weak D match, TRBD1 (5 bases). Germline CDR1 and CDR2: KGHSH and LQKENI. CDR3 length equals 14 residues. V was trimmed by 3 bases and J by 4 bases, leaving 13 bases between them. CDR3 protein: CASSPDSWLYEQYF. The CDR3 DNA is TGTGCCAGCTCACCCGACAGTTGGCTATACGAGCAGTACTTC.

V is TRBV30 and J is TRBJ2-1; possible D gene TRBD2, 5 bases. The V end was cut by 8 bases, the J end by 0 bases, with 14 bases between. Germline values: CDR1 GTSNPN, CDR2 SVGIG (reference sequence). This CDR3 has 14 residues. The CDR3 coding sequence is TGTGCCGGTAAAGAGGGTGACTCCTACAATGAGCAGTTCTTC. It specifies CAGKEGDSYNEQFF. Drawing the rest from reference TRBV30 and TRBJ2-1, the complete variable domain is SQTIHQWPATLVQPVGSPLSLECTVEGTSNPNLYWYRQAAGRGLQLLFYSVGIGQISSEVPQNLSASRPQDRQFILSSKKLLLSDSGFYLCAGKEGDSYNEQFFGPGTRLTVL.

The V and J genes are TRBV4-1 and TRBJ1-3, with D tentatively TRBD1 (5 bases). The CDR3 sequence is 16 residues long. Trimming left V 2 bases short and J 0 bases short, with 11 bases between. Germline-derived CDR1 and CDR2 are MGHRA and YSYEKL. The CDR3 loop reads CASSQYRLNSGNTIYF. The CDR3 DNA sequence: TGCGCCAGCAGCCAATACAGGCTTAACTCTGGAAACACCATATATTTT.

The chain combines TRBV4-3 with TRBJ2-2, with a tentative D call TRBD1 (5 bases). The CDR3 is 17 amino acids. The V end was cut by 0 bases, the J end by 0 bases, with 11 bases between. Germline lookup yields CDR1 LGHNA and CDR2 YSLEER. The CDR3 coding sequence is TGCGCCAGCAGCCAAGATTGGGGCATCTCGAACACCGGGGAGCTGTTTTTT. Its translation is CASSQDWGISNTGELFF.

This CDR3 reads CASSPPRQGVNTEAFF. The CDR3 bases are TGTGCCAGCAGCCCTCCACGACAGGGAGTGAACACTGAAGCTTTCTTT. The V and J genes are TRBV13 and TRBJ1-1, with 7 positions matching TRBD1. J gave up 0 bases and V 5 bases, and 9 bases lay outside the gene matches. The CDR3 consists of 16 residues. The germline CDR1 and CDR2 sequences are PRHDT and FYEKMQ (reference sequence).

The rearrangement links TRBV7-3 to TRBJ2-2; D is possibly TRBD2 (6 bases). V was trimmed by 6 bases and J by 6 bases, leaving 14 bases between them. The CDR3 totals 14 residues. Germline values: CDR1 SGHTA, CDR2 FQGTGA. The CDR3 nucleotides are TGTGCCAGCAGTTCCGGGAGATTGGCCGGGGAGCTGTTTTTT. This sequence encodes CASSSGRLAGELFF.

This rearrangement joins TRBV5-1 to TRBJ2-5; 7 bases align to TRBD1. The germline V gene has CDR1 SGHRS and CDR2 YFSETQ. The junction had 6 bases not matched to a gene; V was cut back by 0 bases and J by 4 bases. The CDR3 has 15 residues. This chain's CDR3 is CASSLAPTGSETQYF. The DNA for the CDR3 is TGCGCCAGCAGCTTGGCTCCGACAGGGTCAGAGACCCAGTACTTC.

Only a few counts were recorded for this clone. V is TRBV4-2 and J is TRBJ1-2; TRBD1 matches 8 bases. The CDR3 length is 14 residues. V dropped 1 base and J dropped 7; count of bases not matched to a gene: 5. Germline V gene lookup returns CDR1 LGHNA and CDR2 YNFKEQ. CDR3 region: CASSQAAGGVGYTF. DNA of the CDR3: TGTGCCAGCAGCCAAGCTGCAGGGGGCGTTGGCTACACCTTC.

CDR3 in amino acids: CASSPYRVAGVNEQFF. The CDR3 bases are TGTGCCAGCTCACCATACCGCGTAGCGGGGGTTAATGAGCAGTTCTTC. The rearrangement links TRBV18 to TRBJ2-1; 9 bases fit TRBD2. Germline assignment: CDR1 KGHSH and CDR2 LQKENI. The ends lost 2 bases at V and 7 bases at J; junction bases unmatched: 9. CDR3 length: 16 residues.

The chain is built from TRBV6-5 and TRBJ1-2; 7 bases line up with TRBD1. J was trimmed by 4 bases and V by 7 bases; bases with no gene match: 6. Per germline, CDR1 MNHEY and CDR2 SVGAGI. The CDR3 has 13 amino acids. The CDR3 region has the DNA TGTGCCAGCACCCTAGGGACAGTCTATGGCTACACCTTC. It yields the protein CASTLGTVYGYTF.

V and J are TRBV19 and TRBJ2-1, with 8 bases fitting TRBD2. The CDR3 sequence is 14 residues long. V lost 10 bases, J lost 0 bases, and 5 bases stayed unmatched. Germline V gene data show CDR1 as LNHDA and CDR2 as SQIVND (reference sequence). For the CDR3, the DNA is TGTGCCACCGCACGGGAGGGCTCCTACAATGAGCAGTTCTTC. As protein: CATAREGSYNEQFF.

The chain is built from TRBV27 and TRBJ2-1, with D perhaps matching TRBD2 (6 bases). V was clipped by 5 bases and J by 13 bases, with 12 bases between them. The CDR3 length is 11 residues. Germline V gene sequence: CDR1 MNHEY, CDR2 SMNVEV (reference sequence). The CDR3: CASSLGGLQFF. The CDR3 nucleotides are TGTGCCAGCAGTCTCGGGGGACTCCAGTTCTTC.

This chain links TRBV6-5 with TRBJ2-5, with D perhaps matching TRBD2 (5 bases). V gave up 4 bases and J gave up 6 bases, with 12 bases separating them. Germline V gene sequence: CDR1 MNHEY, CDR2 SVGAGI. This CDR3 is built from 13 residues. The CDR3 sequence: CASSSTTRQTQYF. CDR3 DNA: TGTGCCAGCAGTTCCACAACTAGGCAGACCCAGTACTTC.

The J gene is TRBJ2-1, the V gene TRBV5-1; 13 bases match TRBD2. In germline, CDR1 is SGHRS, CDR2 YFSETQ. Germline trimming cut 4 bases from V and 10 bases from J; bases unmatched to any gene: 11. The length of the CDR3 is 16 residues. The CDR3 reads CASSTGLAGVMGEQFF. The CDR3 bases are TGCGCCAGCAGCACTGGACTAGCGGGAGTTATGGGGGAGCAGTTCTTC.

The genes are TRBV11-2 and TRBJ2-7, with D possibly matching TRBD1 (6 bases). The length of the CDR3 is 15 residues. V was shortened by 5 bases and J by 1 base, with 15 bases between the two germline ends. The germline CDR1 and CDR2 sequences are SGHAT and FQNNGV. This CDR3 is CASSLTGTPSYEQYF. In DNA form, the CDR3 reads TGTGCCAGCAGCCTGACCGGGACACCTTCCTACGAGCAGTACTTC.

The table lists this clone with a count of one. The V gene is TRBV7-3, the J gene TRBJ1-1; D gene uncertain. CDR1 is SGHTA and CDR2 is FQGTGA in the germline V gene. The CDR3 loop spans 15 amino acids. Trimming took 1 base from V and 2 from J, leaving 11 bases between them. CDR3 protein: CASSLIPGSNTEAFF. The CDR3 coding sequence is TGTGCCAGCAGCTTAATCCCAGGCTCTAACACTGAAGCTTTCTTT.

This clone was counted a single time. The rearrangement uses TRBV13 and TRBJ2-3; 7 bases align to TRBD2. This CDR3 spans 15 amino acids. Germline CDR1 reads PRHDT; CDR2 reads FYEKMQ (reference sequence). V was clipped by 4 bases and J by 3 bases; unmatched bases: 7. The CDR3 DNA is TGTGCCAGCAGCTCCAGACTAGCTGGGACAGATACGCAGTATTTT. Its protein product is CASSSRLAGTDTQYF.

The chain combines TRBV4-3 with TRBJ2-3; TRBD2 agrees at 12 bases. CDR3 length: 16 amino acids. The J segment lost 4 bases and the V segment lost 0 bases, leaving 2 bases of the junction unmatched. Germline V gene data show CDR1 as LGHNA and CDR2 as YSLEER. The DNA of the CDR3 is TGCGCCAGCAGCCAAGATCTAGCGGGAGGGCCAGATACGCAGTATTTT. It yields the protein CASSQDLAGGPDTQYF.

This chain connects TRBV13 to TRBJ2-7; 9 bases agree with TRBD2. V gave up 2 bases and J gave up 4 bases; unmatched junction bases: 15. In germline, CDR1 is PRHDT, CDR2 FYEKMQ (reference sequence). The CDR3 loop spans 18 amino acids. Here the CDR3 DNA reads TGTGCCAGCAGCTTATTGCCCCCGTTTGAAGCGGGAGGATACGAGCAGTACTTC. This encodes CASSLLPPFEAGGYEQYF.

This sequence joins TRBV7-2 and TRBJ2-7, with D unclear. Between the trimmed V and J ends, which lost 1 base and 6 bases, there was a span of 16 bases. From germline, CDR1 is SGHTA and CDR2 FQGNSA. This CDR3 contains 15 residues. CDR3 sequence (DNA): TGTGCCAGCAGCTTAGACCGCGGCACCCTCGGCGAGCAGTACTTC. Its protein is CASSLDRGTLGEQYF. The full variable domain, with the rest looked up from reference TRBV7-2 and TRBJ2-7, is GAGVSQSPSNKVTEKGKDVELRCDPISGHTALYWYRQSLGQGLEFLIYFQGNSAPDKSGLPSDRFSAERTGGSVSTLTIQRTQQEDSAVYLCASSLDRGTLGEQYFGPGTRLTVT.

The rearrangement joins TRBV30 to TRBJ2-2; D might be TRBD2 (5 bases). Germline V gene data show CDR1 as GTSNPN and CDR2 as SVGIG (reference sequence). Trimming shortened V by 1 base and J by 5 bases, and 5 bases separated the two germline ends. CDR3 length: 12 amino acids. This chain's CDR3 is CAWSAGTGELFF. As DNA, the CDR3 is TGTGCCTGGAGTGCGGGAACCGGGGAGCTGTTTTTT.

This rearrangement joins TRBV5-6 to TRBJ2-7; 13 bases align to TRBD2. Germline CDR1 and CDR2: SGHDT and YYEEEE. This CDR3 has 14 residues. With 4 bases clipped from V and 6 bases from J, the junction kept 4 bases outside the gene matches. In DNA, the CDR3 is TGTGCCAGCAGCCCGGGACTAGCGGGACCCGAGCAGTACTTC. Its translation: CASSPGLAGPEQYF.